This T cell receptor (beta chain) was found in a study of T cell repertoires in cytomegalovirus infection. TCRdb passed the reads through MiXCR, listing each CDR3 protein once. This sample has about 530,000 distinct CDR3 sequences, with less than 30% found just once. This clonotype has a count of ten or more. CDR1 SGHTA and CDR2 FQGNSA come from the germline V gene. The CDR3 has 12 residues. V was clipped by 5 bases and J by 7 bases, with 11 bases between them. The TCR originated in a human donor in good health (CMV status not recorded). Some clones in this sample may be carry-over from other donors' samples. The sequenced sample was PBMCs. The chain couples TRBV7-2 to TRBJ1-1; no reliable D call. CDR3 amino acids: CASSEMRIEAFF. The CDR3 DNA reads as TGTGCCAGCAGCGAAATGCGGATTGAAGCTTTCTTT.